This T cell receptor beta chain was retrieved from a study of blood T cell repertoires in COVID-19 (dated by TCRdb to 2020 to 2021). A note on the overall study: The collaborator samples originated in the United States, Italy and Spain and spanned the acute and convalescent phases of COVID-19. Deeply sampled blood TCRbeta repertoires from subjects exposed to, actively infected with, or recovered from COVID-19 were included in the dataset. The sample metadata nearly always contained a de-identified subject ID, COVID-19 status, age in years and sex. Where available, HLA class I and class II types were taken from metadata supplied by the sample provider and were not determined by assay-based typing. Samples came from the ongoing ImmuneRACE study (first 160 participants) plus 1,254 subjects from 6 global collaborators. The repertoires were released in a freely available public database meant as a resource for research on the immune response to SARS-CoV-2. The prospective study material was composed of cDNA or gDNA derived from T cells, B-cell-depleted T cells, or PBMCs.

In the case of this clone: Its antigen has not been determined. One base away there is no much larger clone; base qualities are not given.

The paper as a whole reports these results and caveats: How much clinical and demographic metadata was included differed by source and by participant, and the metadata was provided uncurated.

One collaborating source in Seattle enrolled patients while the patients were actively infected and followed the patients over time throughout the course of disease. Collaborating institutions collected whole blood in K2EDTA tubes following their own protocols. For TCRbeta analysis, collaborator samples were shipped as frozen whole blood, as isolated PBMCs, or as DNA extracted from either sample type. The immunoSEQ Assay, a bias-controlled multiplex PCR, was used to amplify TCRbeta CDR3 regions from genomic DNA. On the authors' methods: Within the assay, amplification of reference gene primers was used to estimate how many nucleated cells each sample contained. Sequence reads were collapsed and filtered to measure the absolute abundance of every unique TCRbeta CDR3 rearrangement. For each sample, productive Simpson clonality was calculated as the square root of Simpson's diversity index over productive rearrangements. Drawn from immuneACCESS, this table holds only the in-frame rearrangements with V and J called that TCRdb kept. Clones are partly lost; checked studies trace under half to an unresolved V gene and leave the rest unexplained. V and J calls and clone size are copied from that table; D and trimming were computed from the DNA. In all, the sample holds some 300,000 clones, and around 90% of those were seen once. Of the sample, around 0.96% is held by the ten largest clones.

Relative to germline, V is missing 2 bases and J is missing 2 bases, with 7 bases of the junction outside any gene match. The germline V gene specifies WSHSY as CDR1 and SAAADI as CDR2. From cysteine to phenylalanine, the CDR3 is 16 amino acids long. Kept here is only the CDR3 DNA, which spans 48 bases and is read in frame from base 1. This receptor chain uses TRBV10-2 and TRBJ2-3; 7 middle bases align to TRBD2. This clonotype originated in a woman aged 40 to 50 with COVID-19, enrolled during active disease. Sequenced material: peripheral blood. The nucleotide sequence is TGCGCCAGCAGTGAGCAGAGCGGGACCTTCACAGATACGCAGTATTTT. The encoded protein is CASSEQSGTFTDTQYF.